This T cell receptor beta chain was captured by sequencing in a study of human T cells and chemical hapten exposure (dated by TCRdb to 2020 to 2022). With respect to the entire study: For sensitization, 2% DPC in acetone was applied to a roughly 2 cm by roughly 2 cm area of upper inner arm skin. Twenty-nine alopecia patients provided blood for TCR sequencing at one to four time points (pre-sensitization, 2, 6 and 24 weeks). Patch tests used Finn chambers with 0.01% DPC on the upper back, scored after 6 days by International Contact Dermatitis Research Group standards. Libraries were combined into a pool for sequencing, and differences in TCR yield between samples came mainly from small differences in library volumes within the pool. Blood was sampled from patients pre-sensitization (week 0) and at 2, 6 and about 24 weeks after DPC sensitization. Throughout the roughly 25-week study period, patients were also given weekly therapeutic DPC doses on the scalp. This study followed changes in the peripheral blood TCR repertoire in vivo during primary and secondary sensitization of alopecia patients to the hapten diphenylcyclopropenone (DPC). Alopecia areata with under or over 50% scalp involvement, alopecia totalis and alopecia universalis were represented in the patient cohort, which was mostly female. Broad study findings and their caveats: DPC sensitization did not change the number of TCRs with a frequency above 1 in 1000, and there was no evidence of changes in global repertoire structure. All patients had alopecia, a presumed autoimmune disease, so their immune response might differ from that of healthy individuals. A positive correlation was found between the number of PT1 expanded TCRs and patch test score, with significance reached at thresholds 8, 16 and 32 but not 4. Expanded TCRs formed significantly more large CDR3 similarity clusters than pre-sensitization or healthy control sets, consistent with antigen-driven responses. Repeated subsampling changed both the strength of the expansion versus patch-test correlation and the threshold at which the correlation became significant.

This clonotype has more than one count but fewer than ten. No antigen is known for it. No qualities accompany the bases; no much larger clone lies one base away. Libraries were built with RACE. Sequencing instrument: NextSeq 500. During library preparation, unique molecular identifiers were attached to individual cDNA molecules so that TCRs could be counted in a quantitative, reproducible way. Each blood RNA sample was used to sequence both TCR alpha and TCR beta chains. As for how the authors treated the data: A median of about 87,000 TCRs per sample was observed, with a range of roughly 20,000 to 700,000. The Decombinator software suite was used to annotate V, J and CDR3 in the TCR reads. For PS versus PT1 abundance plots, all samples were subsampled to the same number of TCRs (28,000). Expanded TCRs were defined as absent before sensitization and observed at least eight times at the 2-week time point. The raw public reads went through TCRdb reprocessing: fastp at Q25, MiXCR clone calling, in-frame beta chains kept. Rows merge per CDR3 protein into single entries with the most common DNA and genes. The V and J calls were not made by the authors but by TCRdb's processing. The sample data list about 57,000 distinct CDR3 sequences, and about 9% of these were observed just once. The leading ten clones occupy approximately 12% of the sample.

The sample's time point label, in plain terms: patch test 1, 2 weeks after DPC sensitization. This specimen's treatment or condition label, per the study, means: therapeutic diphenylcyclopropenone sensitization with weekly scalp DPC. At every patch-test visit, the blood draw took place before the patch test was put on. Patients were considered eligible if aged 18 to 70, diagnosed with alopecia and deemed suitable for DPC therapy, and patients were excluded if pregnant. Unfractionated whole blood was collected in Tempus Blood RNA tubes, and total RNA was extracted from that blood. The cysteine opens and the phenylalanine closes a CDR3 of 13 amino acids. Left in the record is the CDR3 DNA by itself, 39 bases read in frame from the first base. Between the V and J ends, shortened by 7 bases and 3 bases respectively, the junction contains 12 bases. CDR1 MDHEN and CDR2 SYDVKM are derived from the germline V gene.

This clonotype was obtained from a woman in her thirties or forties with alopecia areata. Some clones in this sample may be carry-over from other donors' samples. The V and J genes are TRBV28 and TRBJ1-1; a tentative D call is TRBD1 (6 bases match). Here the sequenced sample was whole blood, taken in connection with sensitization to the hapten diphenylcyclopropenone (DPC). The DNA reads as follows: TGTGCCAGCATTCAGGGGATGGACACTGAAGCTTTCTTT. This encodes CASIQGMDTEAFF.